Shown below are 7 T cell receptor beta chains from a single sample sequenced in a study of blood T cell repertoires in COVID-19. TCRdb keeps only in-frame clones here, not all; method: immunoSEQ multiplex PCR. The sample comprises around 30,000 clones, around 87% of which are singletons, and around 10% rests with the top ten. The material sequenced was peripheral blood. The receptors derive from a human donor in a cohort sampled during active COVID-19. The donor label of this sample is uncertain.

The V call is TRBV5-6, the J call TRBJ2-3; 8 positions match TRBD2. Germline V gene sequence: CDR1 SGHDT, CDR2 YYEEEE. After removal of 0 bases from V and 4 bases from J, the junction contained 13 bases not matched to a gene. This CDR3 is 18 amino acids long. The CDR3 sequence is CASSLGSTAGVLPDTQYF. The CDR3 coding sequence is TGTGCCAGCAGCTTGGGCTCAACAGCGGGAGTCTTACCAGATACGCAGTATTTT.

V gene TRBV19 combines with J gene TRBJ1-6; possibly TRBD1 for D (5 bases). Trimming took off 7 bases at V and 10 bases at J, with 20 bases between the two ends. The CDR3 is 15 amino acids. CDR1 and CDR2 from the germline V gene are LNHDA and SQIVND (reference sequence). The CDR3 nucleotides are TGTGCCAGTACAAACAGTGTCGGGGGAGGGTCACCCCTCCACTTT. Its translation is CASTNSVGGGSPLHF.

The V call is TRBV5-4, the J call TRBJ1-2; D is unclear. Germline values: CDR1 SGHNT, CDR2 YYREEE (reference sequence). V shed 2 bases and J shed 2 bases, with 10 bases lying between them. The CDR3 sequence is 14 residues long. The chain's CDR3 is CASSFSTVNYGYTF. CDR3 coding DNA: TGTGCCAGCAGCTTTTCAACAGTGAACTATGGCTACACCTTC.

This chain joins TRBV12-3 or TRBV12-4 and TRBJ2-7; D uncertain. The germline V and J ends were trimmed by 8 bases and 3 bases, with 11 bases remaining between them. The CDR3 has 12 residues. The CDR3 loop is CASRWRLYEQYF. The CDR3 nucleotides read TGTGCCAGCCGATGGCGGCTCTACGAGCAGTACTTC.

The rearrangement links TRBV28 to TRBJ1-2; D is ambiguous. Trimming stripped 1 base from V and 7 bases from J, with 16 bases between. This CDR3 comprises 15 residues. CDR1 and CDR2 from the germline V gene are MDHEN and SYDVKM. CDR3 amino acids: CASSLFGRKFGGYTF. CDR3 sequence (DNA): TGTGCCAGCAGTTTATTCGGGAGGAAATTCGGTGGCTACACCTTC.

This clone was seen just once. The chain combines TRBV7-2 with TRBJ1-6; 10 nucleotides line up with TRBD1. J was trimmed by 6 bases and V by 4 bases; bases with no gene match: 9. The germline gives CDR1 SGHTA, CDR2 FQGNSA. There are 17 residues in the CDR3. CDR3 nucleotide sequence: TGTGCCAGCAGCTCTAGGAGGACAGGGGGGATTAATTCACCCCTCCACTTT. It yields the protein CASSSRRTGGINSPLHF.

The V and J genes are TRBV3-1 (or the pseudogene TRBV3-2) and TRBJ2-5; D uncertain. Germline assignment: CDR1 LGHDT and CDR2 YNNKEL (reference sequence). The V end was cut by 4 bases, the J end by 8 bases, with 11 bases between. The CDR3 has 12 residues. CDR3 loop: CASSRLTGTQYF. CDR3 in DNA: TGTGCCAGCAGCCGACTCACTGGAACCCAGTACTTC.